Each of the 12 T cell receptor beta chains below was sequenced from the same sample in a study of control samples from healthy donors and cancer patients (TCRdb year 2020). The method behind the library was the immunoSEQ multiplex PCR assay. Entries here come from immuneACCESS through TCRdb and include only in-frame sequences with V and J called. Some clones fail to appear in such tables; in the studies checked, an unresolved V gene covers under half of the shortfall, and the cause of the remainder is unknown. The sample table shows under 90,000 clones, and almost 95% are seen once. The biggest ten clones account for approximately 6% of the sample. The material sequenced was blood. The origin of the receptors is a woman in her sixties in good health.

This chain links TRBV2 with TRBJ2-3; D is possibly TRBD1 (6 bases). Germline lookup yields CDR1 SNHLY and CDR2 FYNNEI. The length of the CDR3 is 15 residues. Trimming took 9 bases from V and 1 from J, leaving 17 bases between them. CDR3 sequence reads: CASYTGFMGTDTQYF. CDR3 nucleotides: TGTGCCAGTTATACAGGGTTTATGGGCACAGATACGCAGTATTTT.

The chain's CDR3 is CASSLVQGDYGYTF. CDR3 DNA sequence: TGTGCCAGCAGCTTGGTCCAGGGCGACTATGGCTACACCTTC. V is TRBV5-4 and J is TRBJ1-2, with D possibly being TRBD1 (5 bases). Germline CDR1 is SGHNT and CDR2 is YYREEE (reference sequence). The V end lost 0 bases, the J end lost 3 bases, and 9 bases lay between the germline ends. The CDR3 consists of 14 residues.

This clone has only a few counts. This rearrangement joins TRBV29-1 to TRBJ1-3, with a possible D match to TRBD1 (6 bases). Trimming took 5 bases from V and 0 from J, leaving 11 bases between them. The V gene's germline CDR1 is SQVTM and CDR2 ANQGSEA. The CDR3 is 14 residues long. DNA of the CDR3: TGCAGCGTTTCCCAGGGGACCTCTGGAAACACCATATATTTT. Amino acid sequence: CSVSQGTSGNTIYF.

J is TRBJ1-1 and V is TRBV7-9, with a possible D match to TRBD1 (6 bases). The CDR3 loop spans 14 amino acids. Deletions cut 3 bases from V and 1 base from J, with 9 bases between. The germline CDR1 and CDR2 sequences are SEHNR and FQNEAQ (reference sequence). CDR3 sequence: CASSFQGQNTEAFF. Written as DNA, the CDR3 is TGTGCCAGCAGCTTTCAGGGACAGAACACTGAAGCTTTCTTT.

CDR3 DNA sequence: TGTGCCAGCTCCGGGACTAGTAGGGGGGGGAGGTTCTTC. Its translation is CASSGTSRGGRFF. The chain couples TRBV9 to TRBJ2-1, with TRBD2 matching 8 bases. Germline V gene lookup returns CDR1 SGDLS and CDR2 YYNGEE. This CDR3 is 13 amino acids long. V trimming: 7 bases; J trimming: 15 bases; junction bases outside the gene matches: 15.

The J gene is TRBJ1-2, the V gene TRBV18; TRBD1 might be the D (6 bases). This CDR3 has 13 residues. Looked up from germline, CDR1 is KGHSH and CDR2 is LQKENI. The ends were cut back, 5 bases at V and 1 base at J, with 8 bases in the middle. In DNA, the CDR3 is TGTGCCAGCTCAGAGGGGGATAACTATGGCTACACCTTC. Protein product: CASSEGDNYGYTF.

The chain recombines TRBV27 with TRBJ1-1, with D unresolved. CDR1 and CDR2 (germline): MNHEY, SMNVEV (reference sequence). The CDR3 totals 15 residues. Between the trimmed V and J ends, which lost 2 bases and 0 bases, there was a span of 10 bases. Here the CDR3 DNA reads TGTGCCAGCAGTTTAACCCCGTGGTTGAACACTGAAGCTTTCTTT. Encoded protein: CASSLTPWLNTEAFF.

DNA for the CDR3: TGTGCCAGCAGTTCATACAGGGATTCACCCCTCCACTTT. Encoded protein: CASSSYRDSPLHF. The chain recombines TRBV12-3 or TRBV12-4 with TRBJ1-6, with D possibly being TRBD1 (6 bases). With 4 bases removed from V and 8 bases from J, the gap between germline ends came to 9 bases. CDR3 length: 13 residues.

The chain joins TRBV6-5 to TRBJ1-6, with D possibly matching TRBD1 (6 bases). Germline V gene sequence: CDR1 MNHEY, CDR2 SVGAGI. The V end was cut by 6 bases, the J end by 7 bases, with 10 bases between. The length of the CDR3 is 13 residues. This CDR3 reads CASRTGWNSPLHF. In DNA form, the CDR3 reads TGTGCCAGCAGGACAGGCTGGAATTCACCCCTCCACTTT.

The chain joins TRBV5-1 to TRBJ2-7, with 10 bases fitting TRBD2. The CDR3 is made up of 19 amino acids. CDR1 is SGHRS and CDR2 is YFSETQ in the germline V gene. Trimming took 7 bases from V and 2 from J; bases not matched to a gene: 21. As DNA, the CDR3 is TGCGCCAGCGCGACAATCACCGGGACTAGCGAACCTCGACCCTACGAGCAGTACTTC. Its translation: CASATITGTSEPRPYEQYF.

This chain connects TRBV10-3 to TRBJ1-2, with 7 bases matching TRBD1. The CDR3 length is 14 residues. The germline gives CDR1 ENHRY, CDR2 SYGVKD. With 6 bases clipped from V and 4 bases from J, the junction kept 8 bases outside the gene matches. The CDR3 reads CAIRGQDRAYGYTF. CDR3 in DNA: TGTGCCATCAGGGGACAAGACAGGGCCTATGGCTACACCTTC.

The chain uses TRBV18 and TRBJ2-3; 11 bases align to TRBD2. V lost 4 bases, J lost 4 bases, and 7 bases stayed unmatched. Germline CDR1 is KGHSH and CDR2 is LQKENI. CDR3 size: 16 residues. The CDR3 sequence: CASSRTSGLRADTQYF. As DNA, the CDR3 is TGTGCCAGCTCACGGACTAGCGGGCTCAGGGCAGATACGCAGTATTTT.